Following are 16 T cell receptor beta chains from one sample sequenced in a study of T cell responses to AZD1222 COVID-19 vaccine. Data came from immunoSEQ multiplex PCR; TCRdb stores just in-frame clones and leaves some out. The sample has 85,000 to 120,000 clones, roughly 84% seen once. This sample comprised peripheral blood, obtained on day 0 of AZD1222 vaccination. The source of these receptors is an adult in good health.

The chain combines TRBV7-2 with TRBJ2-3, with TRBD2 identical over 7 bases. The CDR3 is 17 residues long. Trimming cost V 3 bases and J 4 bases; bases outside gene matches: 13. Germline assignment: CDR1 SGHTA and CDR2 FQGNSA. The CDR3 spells CASSFPLGGRRADTQYF. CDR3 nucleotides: TGTGCCAGCAGCTTTCCCCTGGGGGGGAGGAGAGCAGATACGCAGTATTTT. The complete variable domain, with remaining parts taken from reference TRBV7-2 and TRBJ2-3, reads GAGVSQSPSNKVTEKGKDVELRCDPISGHTALYWYRQSLGQGLEFLIYFQGNSAPDKSGLPSDRFSAERTGGSVSTLTIQRTQQEDSAVYLCASSFPLGGRRADTQYFGPGTRLTVL.

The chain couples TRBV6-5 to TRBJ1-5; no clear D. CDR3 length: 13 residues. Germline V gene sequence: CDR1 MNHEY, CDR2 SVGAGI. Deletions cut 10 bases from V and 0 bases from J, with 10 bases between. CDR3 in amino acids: CATAQFSNQPQHF. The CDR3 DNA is TGTGCCACCGCCCAATTTAGCAATCAGCCCCAGCATTTT.

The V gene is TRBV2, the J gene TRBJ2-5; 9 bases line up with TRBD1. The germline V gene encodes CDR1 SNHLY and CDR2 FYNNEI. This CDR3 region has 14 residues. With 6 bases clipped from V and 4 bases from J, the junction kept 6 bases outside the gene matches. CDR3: CASRVQGAGETQYF. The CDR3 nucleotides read TGTGCCAGCAGGGTACAGGGGGCTGGAGAGACCCAGTACTTC.

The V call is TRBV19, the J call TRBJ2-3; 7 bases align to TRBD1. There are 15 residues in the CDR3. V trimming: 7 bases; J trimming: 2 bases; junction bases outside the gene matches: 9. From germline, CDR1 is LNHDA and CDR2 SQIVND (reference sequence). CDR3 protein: CASTSLDRNTDTQYF. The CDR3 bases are TGTGCCAGTACCAGCCTGGACAGGAACACAGATACGCAGTATTTT.

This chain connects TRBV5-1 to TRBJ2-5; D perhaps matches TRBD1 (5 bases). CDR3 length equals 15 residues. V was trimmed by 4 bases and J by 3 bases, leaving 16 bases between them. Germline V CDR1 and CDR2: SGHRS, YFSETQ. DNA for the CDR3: TGCGCCAGCAGCCCCAACCCGACAGTAAAAGAGACCCAGTACTTC. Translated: CASSPNPTVKETQYF.

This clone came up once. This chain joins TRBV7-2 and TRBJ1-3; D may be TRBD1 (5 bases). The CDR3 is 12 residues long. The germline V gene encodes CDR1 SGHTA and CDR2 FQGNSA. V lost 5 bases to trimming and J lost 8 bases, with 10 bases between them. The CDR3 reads CASSPMGDTIYF. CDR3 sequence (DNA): TGTGCCAGCAGCCCTATGGGGGACACCATATATTTT.

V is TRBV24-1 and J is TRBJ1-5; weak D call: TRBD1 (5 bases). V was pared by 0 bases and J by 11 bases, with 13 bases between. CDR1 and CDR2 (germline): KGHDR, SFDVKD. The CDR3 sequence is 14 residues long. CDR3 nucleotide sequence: TGTGCCACCAGTGATTTGGAGGGACCGCCTGCCCAGCATTTT. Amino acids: CATSDLEGPPAQHF.

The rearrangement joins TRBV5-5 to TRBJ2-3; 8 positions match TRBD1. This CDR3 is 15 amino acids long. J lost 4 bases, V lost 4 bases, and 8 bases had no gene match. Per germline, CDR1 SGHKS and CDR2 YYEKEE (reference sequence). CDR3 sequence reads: CASSQGQVKADTQYF. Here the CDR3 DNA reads TGTGCCAGCAGCCAGGGACAGGTAAAGGCAGATACGCAGTATTTT.

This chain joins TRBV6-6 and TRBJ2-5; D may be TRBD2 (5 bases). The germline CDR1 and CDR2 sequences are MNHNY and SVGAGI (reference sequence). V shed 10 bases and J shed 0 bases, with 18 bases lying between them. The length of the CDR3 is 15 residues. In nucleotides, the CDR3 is TGTGCCATCTGGGCGGGTCCACGCTACCAAGAGACCCAGTACTTC. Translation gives CAIWAGPRYQETQYF.

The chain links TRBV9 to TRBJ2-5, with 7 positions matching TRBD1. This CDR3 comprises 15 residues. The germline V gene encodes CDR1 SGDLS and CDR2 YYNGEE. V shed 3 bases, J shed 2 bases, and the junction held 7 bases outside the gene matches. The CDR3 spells CASSAQTGRQETQYF. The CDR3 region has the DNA TGTGCCAGCAGCGCACAGACAGGGCGGCAAGAGACCCAGTACTTC.

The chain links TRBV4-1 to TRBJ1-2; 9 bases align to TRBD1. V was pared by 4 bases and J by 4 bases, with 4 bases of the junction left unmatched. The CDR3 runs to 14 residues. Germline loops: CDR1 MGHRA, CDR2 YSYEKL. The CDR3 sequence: CASSLGQGSYGYTF. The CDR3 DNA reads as TGCGCCAGCAGCCTAGGACAGGGGTCCTATGGCTACACCTTC.

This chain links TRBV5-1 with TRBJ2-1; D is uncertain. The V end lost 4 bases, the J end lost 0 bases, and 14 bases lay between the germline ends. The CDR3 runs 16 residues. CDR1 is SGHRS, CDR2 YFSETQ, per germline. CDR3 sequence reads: CASSPEAASSYNEQFF. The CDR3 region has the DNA TGCGCCAGCAGCCCCGAGGCAGCGAGCTCCTACAATGAGCAGTTCTTC.

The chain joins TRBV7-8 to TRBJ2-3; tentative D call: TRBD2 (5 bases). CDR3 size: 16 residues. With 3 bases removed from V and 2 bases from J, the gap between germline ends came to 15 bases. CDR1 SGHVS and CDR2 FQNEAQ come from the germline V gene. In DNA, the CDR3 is TGTGCCAGCAGCTTTTTTGCCCGGGAAACCACAGATACGCAGTATTTT. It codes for CASSFFARETTDTQYF.

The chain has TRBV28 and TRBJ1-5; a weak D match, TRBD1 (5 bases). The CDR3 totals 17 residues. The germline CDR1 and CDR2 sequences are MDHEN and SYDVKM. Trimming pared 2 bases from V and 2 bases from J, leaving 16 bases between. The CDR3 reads CASSLSGWGVGNQPQHF. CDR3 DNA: TGTGCCAGCAGTTTAAGTGGGTGGGGGGTCGGCAATCAGCCCCAGCATTTT.

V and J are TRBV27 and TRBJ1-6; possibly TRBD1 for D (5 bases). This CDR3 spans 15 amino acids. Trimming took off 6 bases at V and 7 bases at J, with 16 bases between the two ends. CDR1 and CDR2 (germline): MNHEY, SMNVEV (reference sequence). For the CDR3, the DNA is TGTGCCAGCAGCGGAAGCCGGGACTCCAATTCACCCCTCCACTTT. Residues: CASSGSRDSNSPLHF.

CDR3 protein: CASSSGGGAEQFF. The CDR3 DNA follows: TGTGCCAGCAGCTCCGGCGGGGGGGCCGAGCAGTTCTTC. This chain joins TRBV11-3 and TRBJ2-1, with 9 bases fitting TRBD2. J was trimmed by 10 bases and V by 4 bases; bases with no gene match: 5. From germline, CDR1 is SGHNT and CDR2 YENEEA. The CDR3 is 13 residues long. The complete variable domain, with remaining parts taken from reference TRBV11-3 and TRBJ2-1, reads EAGVVQSPRYKIIEKKQPVAFWCNPISGHNTLYWYLQNLGQGPELLIRYENEEAVDDSQLPKDRFSAERLKGVDSTLKIQPAELGDSAVYLCASSSGGGAEQFFGPGTRLTVL.